The TCR beta chain under discussion was sequenced for a study of Tregs in tolerant kidney transplant recipients. Unstimulated regulatory T cells (CD4+CD25+CD127-), CD4+CD25- non-regulatory cells, CD4 and CD8 cells were FACS-sorted from thawed PBMCs. Libraries were prepared by immunoSEQ multiplex PCR; TCRdb keeps only in-frame clonotypes and omits some of them. This table holds 75,000 to 95,000 clones, around 94% found once. Germline CDR1 SNHLY, CDR2 FYNNEI. CDR3 size: 16 residues. Trimming stripped 5 bases from V and 4 bases from J, with 17 bases between. Sequencing used CD8+ T cells from blood. The chain combines TRBV2 with TRBJ2-2; tentatively, D is TRBD1 or TRBD2 (7 bases each). The source of this sequence is a human donor in good health. CDR3 in DNA: TGTGCCAGCAGTCCCAGGGGGGGGCTAAGCACCGGGGAGCTGTTTTTT. Its protein product is CASSPRGGLSTGELFF.